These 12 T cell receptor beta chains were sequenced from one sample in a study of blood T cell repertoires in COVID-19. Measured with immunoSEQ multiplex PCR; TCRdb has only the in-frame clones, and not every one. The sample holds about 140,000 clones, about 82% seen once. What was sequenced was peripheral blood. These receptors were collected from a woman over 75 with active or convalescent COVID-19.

CDR3 coding DNA: TGTGCCAGCAGCCGACGAGTGCTAGAGACCAACACCGGGGAGCTGTTTTTT. Residues: CASSRRVLETNTGELFF. The chain combines TRBV7-9 with TRBJ2-2; no clear D gene. Trimming took 5 bases from V and 2 from J, leaving 18 bases between them. The CDR3 is made up of 17 amino acids. CDR1 and CDR2 from the germline V gene are SEHNR and FQNEAQ (reference sequence).

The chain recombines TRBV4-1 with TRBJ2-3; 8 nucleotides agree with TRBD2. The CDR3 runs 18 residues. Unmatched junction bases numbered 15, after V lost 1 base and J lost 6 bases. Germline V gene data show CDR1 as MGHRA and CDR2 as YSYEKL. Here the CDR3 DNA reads TGCGCCAGCAGCCAAGCTCAAGGACTAGCCGATAGTCCTGATACGCAGTATTTT. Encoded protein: CASSQAQGLADSPDTQYF.

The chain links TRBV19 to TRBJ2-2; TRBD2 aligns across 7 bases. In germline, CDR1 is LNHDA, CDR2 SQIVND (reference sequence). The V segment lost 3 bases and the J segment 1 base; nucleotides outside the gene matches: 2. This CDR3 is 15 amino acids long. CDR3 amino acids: CASSISSGNTGELFF. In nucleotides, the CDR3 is TGTGCCAGTAGTATCTCTAGCGGGAACACCGGGGAGCTGTTTTTT.

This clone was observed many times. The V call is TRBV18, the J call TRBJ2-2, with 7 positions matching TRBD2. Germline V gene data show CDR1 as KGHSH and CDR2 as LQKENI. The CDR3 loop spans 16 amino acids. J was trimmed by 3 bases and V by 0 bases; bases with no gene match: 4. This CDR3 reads CASSPPSLADTGELFF. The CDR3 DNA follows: TGTGCCAGCTCACCACCTTCCCTAGCGGACACCGGGGAGCTGTTTTTT.

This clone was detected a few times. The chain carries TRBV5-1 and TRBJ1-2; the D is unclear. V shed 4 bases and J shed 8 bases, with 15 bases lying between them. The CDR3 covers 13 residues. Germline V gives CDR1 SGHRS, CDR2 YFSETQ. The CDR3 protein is CASSPSGPGGYTF. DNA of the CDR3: TGCGCCAGCAGCCCGTCAGGACCGGGAGGCTACACCTTC.

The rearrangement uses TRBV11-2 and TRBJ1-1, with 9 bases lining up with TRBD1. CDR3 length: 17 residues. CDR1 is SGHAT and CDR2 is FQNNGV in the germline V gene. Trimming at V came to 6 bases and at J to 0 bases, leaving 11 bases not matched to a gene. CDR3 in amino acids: CASSPGQGRYLNTEAFF. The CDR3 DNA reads TGTGCCAGCAGTCCGGGACAGGGAAGGTATCTGAACACTGAAGCTTTCTTT.

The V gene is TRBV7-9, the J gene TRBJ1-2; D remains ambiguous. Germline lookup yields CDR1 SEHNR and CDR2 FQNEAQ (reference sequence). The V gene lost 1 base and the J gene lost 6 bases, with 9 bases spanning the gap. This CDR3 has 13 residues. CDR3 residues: CASSLVFANGYTF. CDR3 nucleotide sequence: TGTGCCAGCAGCTTAGTTTTCGCGAATGGCTACACCTTC.

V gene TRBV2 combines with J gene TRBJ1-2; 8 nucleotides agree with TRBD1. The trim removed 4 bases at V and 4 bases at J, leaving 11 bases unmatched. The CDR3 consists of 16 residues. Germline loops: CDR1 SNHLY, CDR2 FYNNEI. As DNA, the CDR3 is TGTGCCAGCAGTGTCCCGGGACAGGTTGTAGGCTATGGCTACACCTTC. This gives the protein CASSVPGQVVGYGYTF.

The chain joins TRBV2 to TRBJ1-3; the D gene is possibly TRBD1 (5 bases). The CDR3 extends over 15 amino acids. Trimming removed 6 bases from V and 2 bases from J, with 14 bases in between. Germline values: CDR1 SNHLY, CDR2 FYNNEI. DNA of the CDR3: TGTGCCAGCAGCGGGGGACCACCCACTGGAAACACCATATATTTT. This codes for CASSGGPPTGNTIYF.

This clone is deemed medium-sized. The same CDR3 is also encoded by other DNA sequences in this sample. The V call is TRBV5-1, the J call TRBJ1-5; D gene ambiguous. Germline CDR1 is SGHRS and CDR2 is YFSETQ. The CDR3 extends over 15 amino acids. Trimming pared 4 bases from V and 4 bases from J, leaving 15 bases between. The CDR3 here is CASSPRSGINQPQHF. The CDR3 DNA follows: TGCGCCAGCAGCCCCAGATCCGGGATTAATCAGCCCCAGCATTTT.

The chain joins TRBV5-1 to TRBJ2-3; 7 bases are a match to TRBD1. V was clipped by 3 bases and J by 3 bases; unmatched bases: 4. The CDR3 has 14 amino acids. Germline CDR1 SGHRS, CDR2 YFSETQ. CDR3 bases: TGCGCCAGCAGCTCCGCGACAGGGACAGATACGCAGTATTTT. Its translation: CASSSATGTDTQYF.

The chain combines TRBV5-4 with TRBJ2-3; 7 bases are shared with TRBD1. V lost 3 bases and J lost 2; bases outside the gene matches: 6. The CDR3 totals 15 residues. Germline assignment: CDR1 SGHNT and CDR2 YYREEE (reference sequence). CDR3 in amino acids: CASSSPRGTTDTQYF. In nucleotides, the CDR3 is TGTGCCAGCAGCTCCCCCAGGGGGACCACAGATACGCAGTATTTT.